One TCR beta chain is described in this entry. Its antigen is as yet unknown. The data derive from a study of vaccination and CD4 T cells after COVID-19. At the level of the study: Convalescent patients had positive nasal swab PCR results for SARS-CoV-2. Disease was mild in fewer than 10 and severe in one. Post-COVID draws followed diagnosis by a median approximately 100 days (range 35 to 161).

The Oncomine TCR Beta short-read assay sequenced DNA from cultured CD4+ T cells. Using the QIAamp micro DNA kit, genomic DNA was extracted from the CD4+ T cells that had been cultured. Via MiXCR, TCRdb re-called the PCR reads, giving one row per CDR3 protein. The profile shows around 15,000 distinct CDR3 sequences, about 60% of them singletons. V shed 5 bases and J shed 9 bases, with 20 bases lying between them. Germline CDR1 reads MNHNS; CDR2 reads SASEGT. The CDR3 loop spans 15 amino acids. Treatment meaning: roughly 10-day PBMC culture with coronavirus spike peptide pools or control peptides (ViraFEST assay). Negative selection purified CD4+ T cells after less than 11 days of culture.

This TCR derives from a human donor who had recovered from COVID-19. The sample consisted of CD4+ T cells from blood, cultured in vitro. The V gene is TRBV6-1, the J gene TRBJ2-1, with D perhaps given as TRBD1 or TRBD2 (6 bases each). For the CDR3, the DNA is TGTGCCAGCAGTCCCCACAGGCGGGAAGGGGGTGAGCAGTTCTTC. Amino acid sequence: CASSPHRREGGEQFF.